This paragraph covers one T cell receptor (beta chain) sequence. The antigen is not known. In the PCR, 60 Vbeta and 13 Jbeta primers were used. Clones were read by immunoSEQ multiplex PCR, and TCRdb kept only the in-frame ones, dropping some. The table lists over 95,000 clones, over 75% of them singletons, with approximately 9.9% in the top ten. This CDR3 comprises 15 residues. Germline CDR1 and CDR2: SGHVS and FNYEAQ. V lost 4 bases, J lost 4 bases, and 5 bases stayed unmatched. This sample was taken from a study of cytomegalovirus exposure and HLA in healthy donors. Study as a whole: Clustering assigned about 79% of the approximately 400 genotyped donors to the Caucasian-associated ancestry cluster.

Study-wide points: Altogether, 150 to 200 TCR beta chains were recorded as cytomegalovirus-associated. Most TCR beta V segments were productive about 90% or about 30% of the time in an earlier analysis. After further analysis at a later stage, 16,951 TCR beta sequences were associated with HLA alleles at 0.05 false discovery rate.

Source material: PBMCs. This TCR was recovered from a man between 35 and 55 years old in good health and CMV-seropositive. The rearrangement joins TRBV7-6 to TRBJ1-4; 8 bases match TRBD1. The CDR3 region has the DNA TGTGCCAGCAGCTGGCTCACAGGGGGTAATGAAAAACTGTTTTTT. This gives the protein CASSWLTGGNEKLFF.